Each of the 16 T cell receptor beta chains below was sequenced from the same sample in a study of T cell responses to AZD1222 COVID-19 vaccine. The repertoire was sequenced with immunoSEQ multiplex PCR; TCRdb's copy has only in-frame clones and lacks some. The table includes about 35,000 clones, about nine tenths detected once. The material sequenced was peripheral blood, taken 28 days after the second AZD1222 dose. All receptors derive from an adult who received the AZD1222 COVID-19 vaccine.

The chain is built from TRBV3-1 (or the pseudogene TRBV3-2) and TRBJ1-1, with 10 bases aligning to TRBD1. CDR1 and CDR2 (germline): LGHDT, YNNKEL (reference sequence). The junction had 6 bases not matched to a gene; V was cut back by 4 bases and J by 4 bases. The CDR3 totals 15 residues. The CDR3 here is CASSPRGDRGTEAFF. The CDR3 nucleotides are TGTGCCAGCAGCCCGAGAGGGGACAGGGGCACTGAAGCTTTCTTT.

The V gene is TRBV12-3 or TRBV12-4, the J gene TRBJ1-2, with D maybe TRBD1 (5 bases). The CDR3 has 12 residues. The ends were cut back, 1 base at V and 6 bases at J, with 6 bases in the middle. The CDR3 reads CASSLGGHGYTF. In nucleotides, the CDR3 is TGTGCCAGCAGTTTAGGGGGCCATGGCTACACCTTC.

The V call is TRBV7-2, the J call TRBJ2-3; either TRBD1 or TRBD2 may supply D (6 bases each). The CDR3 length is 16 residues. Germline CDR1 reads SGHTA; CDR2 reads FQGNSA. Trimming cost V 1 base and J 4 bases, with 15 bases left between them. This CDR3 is CASSLESRGAADTQYF. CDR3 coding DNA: TGTGCCAGCAGCTTAGAGAGTAGGGGGGCGGCAGATACGCAGTATTTT.

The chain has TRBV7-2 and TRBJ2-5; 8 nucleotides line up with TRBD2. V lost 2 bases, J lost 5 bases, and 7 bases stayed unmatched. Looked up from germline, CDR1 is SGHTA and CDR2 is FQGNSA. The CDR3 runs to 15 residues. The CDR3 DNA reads TGTGCCAGCAGCTTAATTCCTCCGGGGGGGGAGACCCAGTACTTC. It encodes CASSLIPPGGETQYF.

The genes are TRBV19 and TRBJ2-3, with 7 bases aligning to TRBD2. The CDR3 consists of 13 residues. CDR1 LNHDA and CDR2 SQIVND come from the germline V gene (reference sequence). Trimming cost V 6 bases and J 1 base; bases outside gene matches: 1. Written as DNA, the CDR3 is TGTGCCAGTAGAACTAGCGGCACAGATACGCAGTATTTT. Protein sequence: CASRTSGTDTQYF.

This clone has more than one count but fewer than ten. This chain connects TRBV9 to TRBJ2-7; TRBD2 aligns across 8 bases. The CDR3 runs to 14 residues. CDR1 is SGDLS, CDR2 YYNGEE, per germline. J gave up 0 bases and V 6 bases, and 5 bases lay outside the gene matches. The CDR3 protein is CASNRAGGSYEQYF. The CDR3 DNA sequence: TGTGCCAGCAATAGGGCGGGAGGCTCCTACGAGCAGTACTTC.

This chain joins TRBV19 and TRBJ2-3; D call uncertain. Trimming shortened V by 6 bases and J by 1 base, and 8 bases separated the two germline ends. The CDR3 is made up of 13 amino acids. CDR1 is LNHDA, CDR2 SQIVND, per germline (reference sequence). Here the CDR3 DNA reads TGTGCCAGTAGCCCCATGGGCACAGATACGCAGTATTTT. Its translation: CASSPMGTDTQYF.

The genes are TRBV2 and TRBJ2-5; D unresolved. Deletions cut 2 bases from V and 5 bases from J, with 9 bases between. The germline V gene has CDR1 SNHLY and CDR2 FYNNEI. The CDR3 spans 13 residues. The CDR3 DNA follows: TGTGCCAGCAGTGAACTCCCCGGGGAGACCCAGTACTTC. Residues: CASSELPGETQYF.

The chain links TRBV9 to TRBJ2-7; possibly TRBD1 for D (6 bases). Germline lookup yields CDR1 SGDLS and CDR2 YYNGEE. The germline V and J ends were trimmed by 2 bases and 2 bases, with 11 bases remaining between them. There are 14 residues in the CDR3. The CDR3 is CASSVRDTTYEQYF. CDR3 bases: TGTGCCAGCAGCGTCCGGGACACCACCTACGAGCAGTACTTC.

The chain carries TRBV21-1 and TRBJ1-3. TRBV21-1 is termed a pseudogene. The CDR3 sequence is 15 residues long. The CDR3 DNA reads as TGTGCCAGCAGCTCCAGGGGGGGCTCTGGAAACACCATATATTTT. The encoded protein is CASSSRGGSGNTIYF.

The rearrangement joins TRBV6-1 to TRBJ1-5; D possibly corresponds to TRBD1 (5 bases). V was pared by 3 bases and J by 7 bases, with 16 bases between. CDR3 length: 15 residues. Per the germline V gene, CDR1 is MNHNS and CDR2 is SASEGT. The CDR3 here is CASSDARTGGQPQHF. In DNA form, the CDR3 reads TGTGCCAGCAGTGATGCGAGGACGGGGGGGCAGCCCCAGCATTTT.

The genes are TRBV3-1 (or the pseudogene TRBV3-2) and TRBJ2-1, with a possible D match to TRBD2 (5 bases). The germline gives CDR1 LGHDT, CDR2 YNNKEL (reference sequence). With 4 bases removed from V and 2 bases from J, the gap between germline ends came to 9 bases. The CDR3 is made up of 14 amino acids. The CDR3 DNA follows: TGTGCCAGCAGCCTTTCCGGGACCTACAATGAGCAGTTCTTC. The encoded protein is CASSLSGTYNEQFF.

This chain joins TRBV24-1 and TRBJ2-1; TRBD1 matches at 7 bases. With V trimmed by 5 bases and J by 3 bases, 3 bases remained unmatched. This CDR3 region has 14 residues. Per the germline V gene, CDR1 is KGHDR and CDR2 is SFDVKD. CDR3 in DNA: TGTGCCACCAGTGGGGACAGAAACTACAATGAGCAGTTCTTC. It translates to CATSGDRNYNEQFF.

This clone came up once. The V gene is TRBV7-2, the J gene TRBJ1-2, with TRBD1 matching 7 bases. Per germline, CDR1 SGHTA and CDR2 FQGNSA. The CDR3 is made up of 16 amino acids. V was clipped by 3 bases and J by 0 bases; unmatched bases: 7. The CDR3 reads CASSLMGQTSNYGYTF. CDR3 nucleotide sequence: TGTGCCAGCAGCTTGATGGGACAGACCTCTAACTATGGCTACACCTTC. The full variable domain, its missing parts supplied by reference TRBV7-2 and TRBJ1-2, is GAGVSQSPSNKVTEKGKDVELRCDPISGHTALYWYRQSLGQGLEFLIYFQGNSAPDKSGLPSDRFSAERTGGSVSTLTIQRTQQEDSAVYLCASSLMGQTSNYGYTFGSGTRLTVV.

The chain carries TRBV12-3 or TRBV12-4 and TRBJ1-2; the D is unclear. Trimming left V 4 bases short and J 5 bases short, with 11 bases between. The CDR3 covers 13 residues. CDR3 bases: TGTGCCAGCAGTTGGGATTCCAAGTATGGCTACACCTTC. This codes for CASSWDSKYGYTF.

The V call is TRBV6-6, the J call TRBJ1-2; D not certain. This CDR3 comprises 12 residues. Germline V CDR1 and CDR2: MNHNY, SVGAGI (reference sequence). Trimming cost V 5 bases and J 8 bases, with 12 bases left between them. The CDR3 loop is CASSPHGGGYTF. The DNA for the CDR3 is TGTGCCAGCAGTCCCCACGGAGGGGGCTACACCTTC.